These 32 T cell receptor beta chains were sequenced from one sample in a study of human T cells and chemical hapten exposure. TCRdb re-called the RACE reads with MiXCR, one entry per CDR3 protein. Among 65,000 to 95,000 distinct CDR3 sequences listed, around 9.4% were seen once. Regarding time point: healthy volunteer bleed at 6 weeks. From whole blood left unfractionated, total RNA was extracted. Specimen: whole blood. Receptors originate from a female donor in good health. Some clones in this sample may be carry-over from other donors' samples.

With respect to this clonotype: A much larger clone lies a single base off, so this may be a read error. The chain joins TRBV7-8 to TRBJ2-1; 8 bases line up with TRBD2. The length of the CDR3 is 17 residues. From germline, CDR1 is SGHVS and CDR2 FQNEAQ. This chain's CDR3 is CANSFAERRGDYNEQFF. DNA of the CDR3: TGTGCCAACAGCTTCGCCGAGAGGCGGGGGGACTACAATGAGCAGTTCTTC.

V and J are TRBV15 and TRBJ2-5; D remains ambiguous. Germline V gene lookup returns CDR1 LNHNV and CDR2 YYDKDF (reference sequence). This CDR3 contains 15 residues. V lost 2 bases and J 4 bases, leaving 14 bases between the germline ends. The CDR3 loop reads CATSRSARSGETQYF. The CDR3 DNA sequence: TGTGCCACCAGCAGATCAGCGAGGTCAGGAGAGACCCAGTACTTC.

This clonotype occurred a few times. The CDR3 loop is CASSQITQGEGRNTEAFF. The CDR3 region has the DNA TGCGCCAGCAGCCAAATAACACAGGGCGAGGGGCGGAACACTGAAGCTTTCTTT. This chain uses TRBV4-1 with TRBJ1-1; D perhaps matches TRBD1 (6 bases). The germline V gene encodes CDR1 MGHRA and CDR2 YSYEKL. This CDR3 spans 18 amino acids. The V and J ends lost 2 bases and 1 base respectively, with 20 bases between them.

The sample holds many counts of this clonotype. The chain recombines TRBV20-1 with TRBJ2-3; perhaps TRBD2 as D (6 bases). CDR3 length equals 16 residues. The ends were cut back, 3 bases at V and 3 bases at J, with 19 bases in the middle. Germline V gene sequence: CDR1 DFQATT, CDR2 SNEGSKA (reference sequence). The CDR3 protein is CSASHGLTRGTDTQYF. CDR3 sequence (DNA): TGCAGTGCTAGCCACGGGCTGACCCGGGGGACAGATACGCAGTATTTT.

This chain uses TRBV6-6 with TRBJ2-3; tentative D call: TRBD1 (6 bases). Germline V gene sequence: CDR1 MNHNY, CDR2 SVGAGI (reference sequence). This CDR3 has 15 residues. The ends were cut back, 6 bases at V and 4 bases at J, with 17 bases in the middle. The CDR3 DNA reads as TGTGCCAGCAGCCGTCCGGGACCAGGGGCAGATACGCAGTATTTT. Residues: CASSRPGPGADTQYF.

There are a few counts of this clonotype. The chain carries TRBV6-5 and TRBJ1-2; a weak D match, TRBD1 (6 bases). Germline CDR1 MNHEY, CDR2 SVGAGI. V lost 4 bases, J lost 4 bases, and 13 bases lay in between. CDR3 length: 14 amino acids. CDR3 residues: CASSLTGLGYGYTF. CDR3 coding DNA: TGTGCCAGCAGTTTAACAGGGTTGGGCTATGGCTACACCTTC.

This clonotype showed up many times. This rearrangement joins TRBV6-1 to TRBJ2-2; 7 bases line up with TRBD2. V lost 5 bases, J lost 6 bases, and 6 bases stayed unmatched. The CDR3 spans 14 residues. Per germline, CDR1 MNHNS and CDR2 SASEGT. The CDR3 coding sequence is TGTGCCAGCAGTACCCGGGGGGTAGCCGGGGAGCTGTTTTTT. Amino acid sequence: CASSTRGVAGELFF.

By proportion, this clonotype is medium-sized. The V and J genes are TRBV12-3 or TRBV12-4 and TRBJ2-3; 10 bases are shared with TRBD2. CDR3 length: 14 amino acids. V gave up 6 bases and J gave up 3 bases; unmatched junction bases: 3. CDR3 residues: CASSPSGGTDTQYF. CDR3 nucleotide sequence: TGTGCCAGCAGCCCTAGCGGGGGTACAGATACGCAGTATTTT.

This clonotype was counted a few times. The chain carries TRBV27 and TRBJ1-1; unclear D gene. Trimming removed 1 base from V and 1 base from J, with 7 bases in between. The V gene's germline CDR1 is MNHEY and CDR2 SMNVEV (reference sequence). CDR3 length equals 14 residues. DNA for the CDR3: TGTGCCAGCAGTTTATGGCCAGAGAACACTGAAGCTTTCTTT. Amino acids: CASSLWPENTEAFF.

In its sample, this clonotype is medium-sized. The rearrangement links TRBV4-2 to TRBJ2-7; 11 bases match TRBD1. CDR3 length equals 16 residues. Germline V gene data show CDR1 as LGHNA and CDR2 as YNFKEQ. Unmatched junction bases numbered 4, after V lost 0 bases and J lost 3 bases. CDR3: CASSQEGGTGGYEQYF. CDR3 sequence (DNA): TGTGCCAGCAGCCAAGAAGGAGGGACAGGGGGCTACGAGCAGTACTTC.

The chain is built from TRBV18 and TRBJ1-1; perhaps TRBD1 as D (5 bases). Germline V lookup: CDR1 KGHSH, CDR2 LQKENI. The CDR3 spans 18 residues. Trimming shortened V by 3 bases and J by 1 base, and 21 bases separated the two germline ends. DNA for the CDR3: TGTGCCAGCTCACCGACCGTATTCGGGTCAGGGAGGAACACTGAAGCTTTCTTT. Translated: CASSPTVFGSGRNTEAFF.

In the case of this clonotype: Given a much more abundant clone one base away, this may be a read error. V is TRBV27 and J is TRBJ1-3, with unresolved D. This CDR3 has 14 residues. CDR1 is MNHEY and CDR2 is SMNVEV in the germline V gene (reference sequence). CDR3 nucleotides: TGTCCCAGCAGTTCAGGTTCCTCTGGAAACACCATATATTTT. Translated: CPSSSGSSGNTIYF.

This clonotype appeared many times. The CDR3 nucleotides read TGCAGCGTCCGGGGACAGGGTGGGGAGACCCAGTACTTC. It encodes CSVRGQGGETQYF. The V gene is TRBV29-1, the J gene TRBJ2-5; TRBD1 agrees at 9 bases. V lost 6 bases, J lost 5 bases, and 7 bases stayed unmatched. Germline CDR1 reads SQVTM; CDR2 reads ANQGSEA. There are 13 residues in the CDR3.

This clonotype was detected a few times. V is TRBV27 and J is TRBJ1-6; perhaps TRBD1 as D (6 bases). V was cut by 3 bases and J by 9 bases, with 15 bases left in between. This CDR3 spans 15 amino acids. The V gene's germline CDR1 is MNHEY and CDR2 SMNVEV (reference sequence). The CDR3 nucleotides are TGTGCCAGCAGTTTGGCCTTATACAGGGTTTCACCCCTCCACTTT. Protein product: CASSLALYRVSPLHF.

This clonotype was found many times. CDR3 loop: CASSYRSGDGYTF. The CDR3 nucleotides are TGTGCCAGCAGTTACAGGTCAGGGGATGGCTACACCTTC. The chain combines TRBV6-6 with TRBJ1-2, with D maybe TRBD1 (6 bases). Trimming removed 2 bases at V and 6 bases at J, with 10 bases between. The CDR3 is 13 residues long. Germline CDR1 reads MNHNY; CDR2 reads SVGAGI (reference sequence).

This clonotype was detected ten times or more. The chain carries TRBV6-6 and TRBJ2-3, with 7 bases lining up with TRBD2. The CDR3 runs to 13 residues. CDR1 and CDR2 from the germline V gene are MNHNY and SVGAGI (reference sequence). The V and J ends lost 0 bases and 11 bases, in that order; junction bases with no gene match: 5. The DNA for the CDR3 is TGTGCCAGCAGTTACTCGATTTCGGGAGGGCAGTATTTT. Amino acids: CASSYSISGGQYF.

This clonotype was seen ten or more times. The genes are TRBV5-1 and TRBJ1-1; D is unresolved. This CDR3 contains 12 residues. Germline loops: CDR1 SGHRS, CDR2 YFSETQ. With 0 bases removed from V and 8 bases from J, the gap between germline ends came to 8 bases. CDR3 region: CASSLEGFEAFF. The CDR3, as DNA: TGCGCCAGCAGCTTGGAGGGTTTCGAAGCTTTCTTT.

This clonotype was seen more than once but under ten times. The rearrangement links TRBV9 to TRBJ2-7; 7 bases align to TRBD1. Germline V gene data show CDR1 as SGDLS and CDR2 as YYNGEE. There are 15 residues in the CDR3. V shed 2 bases and J 3 bases; nucleotides not matched to a gene: 8. CDR3 amino acids: CASSVKQGQIYEQYF. CDR3 DNA: TGTGCCAGCAGCGTTAAGCAGGGACAGATCTACGAGCAGTACTTC.

The rearrangement uses TRBV21-1 and TRBJ1-4; the DNA was not used to check the table's D call, TRBD1. TRBV21-1 is marked as a pseudogene. The CDR3 extends over 14 amino acids. CDR3 sequence (DNA): TGTGCCAGCAGCCCAACAGGGGTCGACGAAAAACTGTTTTTT. Protein product: CASSPTGVDEKLFF.

Many counts were recorded for this clonotype. The gene calls are TRBV18 and TRBJ1-5; D not resolved. The CDR3 totals 13 residues. Trimming stripped 3 bases from V and 8 bases from J, with 11 bases between. Germline V gene sequence: CDR1 KGHSH, CDR2 LQKENI. The CDR3 is CASSPGTDKPQHF. The CDR3, as DNA: TGTGCCAGCTCACCTGGCACGGATAAGCCCCAGCATTTT.

This clonotype was detected a few times. The chain has TRBV20-1 and TRBJ2-7; TRBD2 matches at 7 bases. V was clipped by 6 bases and J by 0 bases; unmatched bases: 5. This CDR3 has 13 residues. Germline loops: CDR1 DFQATT, CDR2 SNEGSKA (reference sequence). This CDR3 is CSARDYGSYEQYF. For the CDR3, the DNA is TGCAGTGCCAGGGACTATGGCTCCTACGAGCAGTACTTC.

Concerning this clonotype itself: The junction does not match germline at one end; this may be a read error. The chain combines TRBV3-1 with TRBJ1-5; D gene unclear. The CDR3 spans 12 residues. From germline, CDR1 is LGHDT and CDR2 YNNKEL (reference sequence). CDR3 DNA sequence: TGTGCCAGCAGCCAGAGCAATCAGCCCCAGAATTTT. This translates into CASSQSNQPQNF. Full variable domain (outside the CDR3, taken from reference TRBV3-1 and TRBJ1-5): DTAVSQTPKYLVTQMGNDKSIKCEQNLGHDTMYWYKQDSKKFLKIMFSYNNKELIINETVPNRFSPKSPDKAHLNLHINSLELGDSAVYFCASSQSNQPQNFGDGTRLSIL.

Worth noting for this clonotype: A much larger clone lies one base from this, so it may be a read error. The gene calls are TRBV4-1 and TRBJ1-2; D is unclear. From germline, CDR1 is MGHRA and CDR2 YSYEKL. The CDR3 is 14 residues long. The CDR3 loop reads CASSQDGLQYDYTF. The CDR3 nucleotides read TGCGCCAGCAGCCAAGACGGTCTCCAGTATGACTACACCTTC.

This chain joins TRBV20-1 and TRBJ1-4, with D uncertain. This CDR3 region has 14 residues. Trimming left V 4 bases short and J 5 bases short, with 14 bases between. CDR1 and CDR2 (germline): DFQATT, SNEGSKA (reference sequence). The CDR3 nucleotides are TGCAGTGCTAAGTTCGACAAACTAAATGAAAAACTGTTTTTT. It translates to CSAKFDKLNEKLFF.

This clonotype was found many times. The rearrangement links TRBV6-6 to TRBJ1-1; D remains ambiguous. Germline V gives CDR1 MNHNY, CDR2 SVGAGI (reference sequence). The CDR3 covers 12 residues. V shed 3 bases and J shed 10 bases, with 12 bases lying between them. CDR3 sequence: CASSYEREAAFF. The CDR3 DNA follows: TGTGCCAGCAGTTATGAGAGGGAGGCAGCTTTCTTT.

The chain recombines TRBV5-4 with TRBJ2-3, with 7 bases fitting TRBD1. The V and J ends lost 9 bases and 4 bases, in that order; junction bases with no gene match: 14. This CDR3 has 15 residues. Germline V gene lookup returns CDR1 SGHNT and CDR2 YYREEE (reference sequence). For the CDR3, the DNA is TGTGCCACTCTAAAGGGGGCAGGGTTGCCAGATACGCAGTATTTT. Amino acids: CATLKGAGLPDTQYF. The full variable domain, in which reference TRBV5-4 and TRBJ2-3 provide the parts outside the CDR3, is ETGVTQSPTHLIKTRGQQVTLRCSSQSGHNTVSWYQQALGQGPQFIFQYYREEENGRGNFPPRFSGLQFPNYSSELNVNALELDDSALYLCATLKGAGLPDTQYFGPGTRLTVL.

This clonotype has just a few counts. The chain couples TRBV20-1 to TRBJ1-5; no clear D. This CDR3 region has 12 residues. Germline V gene data show CDR1 as DFQATT and CDR2 as SNEGSKA (reference sequence). Trimming took off 0 bases at V and 11 bases at J, with 11 bases between the two ends. The CDR3 reads CSARDPGLSQHF. In DNA form, the CDR3 reads TGCAGTGCTAGAGATCCCGGGTTGTCCCAGCATTTT.

This clonotype appeared many times. This chain joins TRBV20-1 and TRBJ1-1; a possible D gene is TRBD1 (6 bases). V was pared by 7 bases and J by 1 base, with 13 bases between. The germline CDR1 and CDR2 sequences are DFQATT and SNEGSKA (reference sequence). The CDR3 totals 13 residues. CDR3 amino acids: CSVQTGRNTEAFF. The CDR3 bases are TGCAGTGTTCAGACAGGCCGGAACACTGAAGCTTTCTTT.

This clonotype was recorded many times. V is TRBV12-3 or TRBV12-4 and J is TRBJ1-1; the match to TRBD1 covers 7 bases. The CDR3 runs 14 residues. After removal of 6 bases from V and 0 bases from J, the junction contained 4 bases not matched to a gene. The CDR3 DNA sequence: TGTGCCAGCAGCACGACAGGGATGAACACTGAAGCTTTCTTT. Amino acids: CASSTTGMNTEAFF.

The genes are TRBV12-3 or TRBV12-4 and TRBJ2-2; a weak D match, TRBD1 (5 bases). V lost 4 bases to trimming and J lost 6 bases, with 15 bases between them. The CDR3 length is 15 residues. The CDR3 here is CASSSLRQYAGELFF. The CDR3 coding sequence is TGTGCCAGCAGTTCCCTCAGACAGTATGCCGGGGAGCTGTTTTTT.

The chain employs TRBV3-1 and TRBJ1-1; D may be TRBD1 (5 bases). The ends were cut back, 1 base at V and 3 bases at J, with 24 bases in the middle. The CDR3 spans 19 residues. Germline V lookup: CDR1 LGHDT, CDR2 YNNKEL (reference sequence). This CDR3 is CASSQVPFKAAGDYTEAFF. Here the CDR3 DNA reads TGTGCCAGCAGCCAAGTGCCGTTTAAGGCCGCGGGGGACTACACTGAAGCTTTCTTT. Supplemented by reference TRBV3-1 and TRBJ1-1, the full variable domain reads DTAVSQTPKYLVTQMGNDKSIKCEQNLGHDTMYWYKQDSKKFLKIMFSYNNKELIINETVPNRFSPKSPDKAHLNLHINSLELGDSAVYFCASSQVPFKAAGDYTEAFFGQGTRLTVV.

V and J are TRBV3-1 and TRBJ2-7; D not resolved. Trimming pared 1 base from V and 3 bases from J, leaving 7 bases between. Germline lookup yields CDR1 LGHDT and CDR2 YNNKEL (reference sequence). The CDR3 loop spans 13 amino acids. The CDR3 DNA follows: TGTGCCAGCAGCCAAGGACCTGTCTACGAGCAGTACTTC. Translation gives CASSQGPVYEQYF.